These T cell receptor beta chains were read from a single sample in a study of blood T cell repertoires in COVID-19. TCRdb keeps only in-frame clones here, not all; method: immunoSEQ multiplex PCR. In the table there are more than 75,000 clones, under 90% of which are singletons. Input material: peripheral blood. These receptors came from a human donor in a cohort sampled during active COVID-19. The CDR3 runs from the conserved cysteine through the conserved F or W. The D gene is left open where the match is weak. Clone size is given for some rows only: seen once, a few or many times, or a class if the clone is expanded.

cdr3_nt cdr3_aa j_call d_call v_call clone_size
TGTGCCAGCGACAGGGGCTCCTACAATGAGCAGTTCTTC CASDRGSYNEQFF TRBJ2-1 TRBD1 TRBV2 -
TGCGCCAGCAGCCCGGGGGACAGAACCTACGAGCAGTACTTC CASSPGDRTYEQYF TRBJ2-7 - TRBV5-1 -
TGTGCCACCGAAAGGGGGTCCCTCCACTTT CATERGSLHF TRBJ1-6 - TRBV28 -
TGTGCCAGCAGCTTACTCGGGACTAGCGGGGTCGAGCAGTACTTC CASSLLGTSGVEQYF TRBJ2-7 TRBD2 TRBV11-1 once
TGCGCCAGCAGAGTGACAGGCACAGATACGCAGTATTTT CASRVTGTDTQYF TRBJ2-3 - TRBV5-1 -
TGCGCCAGCAGCCGGGACAATCCTTATGAAAAACTGTTTTTT CASSRDNPYEKLFF TRBJ1-4 - TRBV5-1 -
TGTGCCAGCAGCTTAGCCCCAAGGGGGGGGGACAGGGATAACTATGGCTACACCTTC CASSLAPRGGDRDNYGYTF TRBJ1-2 TRBD1 TRBV7-8 -
TGCAGCGTTGTCCAGGGAAGCCGTTCGGGCGAGCAGTACTTC CSVVQGSRSGEQYF TRBJ2-7 - TRBV29-1 -
TGCGCCAGCAGCGGACATCGTCGGGCAGATACGCAGTATTTT CASSGHRRADTQYF TRBJ2-3 - TRBV4-1 once
TGTGCCAGCACCTGGGGCAGGGGTAGCGAGCAGTACTTC CASTWGRGSEQYF TRBJ2-7 - TRBV28 -
TGTGCCAGCAGCCCGGGACTAGCGGGGGGCTCCACTTACACAGATACGCAGTATTTT CASSPGLAGGSTYTDTQYF TRBJ2-3 TRBD2 TRBV5-6 -